The rows below give T cell receptor beta chains drawn from one sample of a study of T cells in localized non-small cell lung cancer. Data came from immunoSEQ multiplex PCR; TCRdb stores just in-frame clones and leaves some out. The sample lists 40,000 to 55,000 clones, around 81% occurring once. Sequencing was performed on peripheral blood mononuclear cells, taken before any cancer treatment. These receptors were taken from a man aged 40 to 70 with stage III lung adenocarcinoma. CDR3s include the opening cysteine and the closing phenylalanine or tryptophan. Each record gives: CDR3 protein, CDR3 DNA, D gene, clone size, V gene, J gene. A D gene is named only where the DNA matches it firmly. For some rows the clone size is stated as once, few or many, or as a class when expanded; others skip it.

CASAGLASYNEQFF	TGTGCCAGCGCCGGGCTAGCCTCCTACAATGAGCAGTTCTTC	-	few	TRBV7-2	TRBJ2-1
CASSGDGGLVTEAFF	TGTGCCAGCAGTGGAGACGGGGGGCTAGTCACTGAAGCTTTCTTT	-	-	TRBV2	TRBJ1-1
CASSSGQIHEAFF	TGTGCCAGCAGCTCGGGACAGATACATGAAGCTTTCTTT	TRBD1	-	TRBV7-3	TRBJ1-1
CASSVAAVARGDEQFF	TGTGCCAGCAGCGTAGCTGCGGTGGCCAGGGGAGATGAGCAGTTCTTC	-	-	TRBV9	TRBJ2-1
CASSSTSGGGETQYF	TGTGCCAGCAGTTCTACTAGCGGGGGGGGCGAGACCCAGTACTTC	TRBD2	few	TRBV2	TRBJ2-5
CASSARTGDAEFEKLFF	TGTGCCAGCAGCGCCCGGACAGGGGACGCGGAATTCGAAAAACTGTTTTTT	TRBD1	-	TRBV9	TRBJ1-4
CASKRESTDTQYF	TGCGCCAGCAAGCGGGAGAGCACAGATACGCAGTATTTT	TRBD2	-	TRBV5-1	TRBJ2-3
CASTPWGNQPQHF	TGTGCCAGCACCCCGTGGGGCAATCAGCCCCAGCATTTT	-	-	TRBV7-2	TRBJ1-5
CASSSGQGRAGYTF	TGCGCCAGCAGCTCCGGACAGGGACGCGCTGGCTACACCTTC	TRBD1	-	TRBV5-1	TRBJ1-2
CATLPDRATISNQPQHF	TGTGCCACCCTACCGGACAGGGCGACTATTAGCAATCAGCCCCAGCATTTT	TRBD1	-	TRBV10-3	TRBJ1-5
CAWRDRAYSNQPQHF	TGTGCCTGGCGGGACAGGGCTTATAGCAATCAGCCCCAGCATTTT	TRBD1	once	TRBV30	TRBJ1-5